Following are 25 T cell receptor beta chains from one sample sequenced in a study of human T cells and chemical hapten exposure. Time point described: healthy volunteer bleed at 6 weeks. Whole blood, unfractionated, served as the material for total RNA extraction. MiXCR was run by TCRdb on the RACE reads, yielding one entry per CDR3 protein. The sample contains 35,000 to 50,000 distinct CDR3 sequences, 3.7% of which appear only once. The sample taken for sequencing was whole blood. The receptor source for this set is a human donor in good health. Some clones in this sample may be carry-over from other donors' samples.

This clonotype has at least ten counts. This chain connects TRBV20-1 to TRBJ2-3; D is uncertain. Germline V gene data show CDR1 as DFQATT and CDR2 as SNEGSKA (reference sequence). V dropped 1 base and J dropped 1 base, with 3 bases sitting between them. The CDR3 runs 12 residues. CDR3 protein: CSARAGTDTQYF. The CDR3 DNA sequence: TGCAGTGCTAGAGCGGGCACAGATACGCAGTATTTT.

The sample holds many counts of this clonotype. The chain carries TRBV28 and TRBJ2-3; no reliable D call. Germline CDR1 is MDHEN and CDR2 is SYDVKM. CDR3 length equals 14 residues. V dropped 6 bases and J dropped 10 bases, with 20 bases sitting between them. For the CDR3, the DNA is TGTGCCAGCAGCCCTACCCTGCCCCACCACGCGCAGTATTTT. Translation: CASSPTLPHHAQYF.

This clonotype was seen at least ten times. V gene TRBV20-1 combines with J gene TRBJ1-6; perhaps TRBD1 as D (6 bases). This CDR3 spans 16 amino acids. The V gene's germline CDR1 is DFQATT and CDR2 SNEGSKA (reference sequence). Between the trimmed V and J ends, which lost 0 bases and 5 bases, there was a span of 14 bases. Here the CDR3 DNA reads TGCAGTGCTAGAGACCTTCAGGGGCAGGATAATTCACCCCTCCACTTT. It yields the protein CSARDLQGQDNSPLHF.

This clonotype came up a few times. V and J are TRBV3-1 and TRBJ2-2, with D possibly called TRBD1 or TRBD2 (5 bases each). Trimming took off 1 base at V and 7 bases at J, with 10 bases between the two ends. This CDR3 contains 14 residues. Germline V lookup: CDR1 LGHDT, CDR2 YNNKEL (reference sequence). The CDR3 sequence is CASSQVGGFGELFF. The CDR3 DNA follows: TGTGCCAGCAGCCAAGTTGGGGGTTTCGGGGAGCTGTTTTTT.

This clonotype was counted only a few times. This rearrangement joins TRBV20-1 to TRBJ1-2; D is unresolved. The ends were cut back, 6 bases at V and 6 bases at J, with 8 bases in the middle. The CDR3 extends over 10 amino acids. Looked up from germline, CDR1 is DFQATT and CDR2 is SNEGSKA (reference sequence). The DNA of the CDR3 is TGCAGTGCGCCTATGAATGGCTACACCTTC. Its translation: CSAPMNGYTF.

This clonotype showed up just a few times. The chain uses TRBV2 and TRBJ1-5, with D possibly TRBD1 on 5 matching bases. Trimming took 7 bases from V and 4 from J, leaving 11 bases between them. Germline V gene sequence: CDR1 SNHLY, CDR2 FYNNEI. CDR3 length equals 13 residues. CDR3 in DNA: TGTGCCAGCAAGGACATTTGGAATCAGCCCCAGCATTTT. It encodes CASKDIWNQPQHF.

At least ten counts were recorded for this clonotype. The V gene is TRBV27, the J gene TRBJ2-7; 7 bases are a match to TRBD2. The V gene end was trimmed by 6 bases and the J gene end by 1 base; junction bases not matched to a gene: 18. CDR3 size: 18 residues. The germline V gene encodes CDR1 MNHEY and CDR2 SMNVEV (reference sequence). CDR3 sequence reads: CASRALPDWGRESYEQYF. CDR3 DNA sequence: TGTGCCAGCAGGGCCCTTCCTGATTGGGGGAGGGAGTCCTACGAGCAGTACTTC.

This clonotype was seen many times. The rearrangement links TRBV14 to TRBJ1-4, with a weak D call TRBD1 (5 bases). Trimming left V 4 bases short and J 8 bases short, with 11 bases between. This CDR3 has 13 residues. Germline V CDR1 and CDR2: SGHDN, FVKESK. CDR3 DNA sequence: TGTGCCAGCAGCCCCGTTGGACACGAAAAACTGTTTTTT. This translates into CASSPVGHEKLFF.

The rearrangement uses TRBV5-4 and TRBJ2-6; TRBD1 aligns across 9 bases. The CDR3 spans 16 residues. Germline trimming cut 4 bases from V and 5 bases from J; bases unmatched to any gene: 7. Germline CDR1 SGHNT, CDR2 YYREEE (reference sequence). CDR3 amino acids: CASSHRTGARANVLTF. CDR3 bases: TGTGCCAGCAGCCACAGGACAGGGGCTAGGGCCAACGTCCTGACTTTC.

This clonotype showed up many times. This chain links TRBV5-4 with TRBJ1-5; no definite D call. V was trimmed by 0 bases and J by 5 bases, leaving 6 bases between them. CDR1 and CDR2 (germline): SGHNT, YYREEE (reference sequence). The CDR3 spans 13 residues. The DNA of the CDR3 is TGTGCCAGCAGCTTGGAGGGCCATCAGCCCCAGCATTTT. Encoded protein: CASSLEGHQPQHF.

This clonotype occurred many times. This chain uses TRBV9 with TRBJ1-1; D is uncertain. V was pared by 0 bases and J by 5 bases, with 8 bases between. The CDR3 has 13 amino acids. Germline CDR1 SGDLS, CDR2 YYNGEE. The CDR3 sequence is CASSVVPGTEAFF. The CDR3 DNA follows: TGTGCCAGCAGCGTAGTTCCGGGGACTGAAGCTTTCTTT.

Many counts were recorded for this clonotype. The chain couples TRBV11-2 to TRBJ1-1; D not certain. The CDR3 spans 16 residues. Germline CDR1 SGHAT, CDR2 FQNNGV. Trimming removed 1 base at V and 1 base at J, with 13 bases between. The CDR3 region is CASSLGAWERNTEAFF. The CDR3 DNA reads as TGTGCCAGCAGCTTAGGAGCATGGGAGAGGAACACTGAAGCTTTCTTT.

This clonotype was counted ten times or more. The chain has TRBV20-1 and TRBJ1-3; no firm D call. CDR3 size: 13 residues. Trimming removed 7 bases at V and 3 bases at J, with 13 bases between. Germline V lookup: CDR1 DFQATT, CDR2 SNEGSKA (reference sequence). CDR3 nucleotide sequence: TGCAGTGGGGCGGGGAGGGTTGGAAACACCATATATTTT. As protein: CSGAGRVGNTIYF.

This clonotype appeared many times. The V call is TRBV5-5, the J call TRBJ2-2; TRBD1 is a possible D gene (6 bases). Germline V lookup: CDR1 SGHKS, CDR2 YYEKEE (reference sequence). Trimming removed 2 bases from V and 5 bases from J, with 10 bases in between. The CDR3 extends over 14 amino acids. The CDR3: CASSFTGSTGELFF. For the CDR3, the DNA is TGTGCCAGCAGCTTTACAGGGAGTACCGGGGAGCTGTTTTTT.

This clonotype came up many times. The chain links TRBV12-3 or TRBV12-4 to TRBJ1-4; D is undetermined. Trimming stripped 3 bases from V and 5 bases from J, with 10 bases between. The CDR3 has 14 amino acids. The chain's CDR3 is CASSLSVGNEKLFF. The DNA of the CDR3 is TGTGCCAGCAGTTTGTCAGTAGGGAATGAAAAACTGTTTTTT.

This clonotype was recorded at least ten times. The chain links TRBV3-1 to TRBJ1-2; D perhaps matches TRBD1 (5 bases). Trimming stripped 0 bases from V and 6 bases from J, with 20 bases between. Looked up from germline, CDR1 is LGHDT and CDR2 is YNNKEL (reference sequence). The length of the CDR3 is 17 residues. The CDR3 protein is CASSQDPVWTRGDGYTF. In DNA, the CDR3 is TGTGCCAGCAGCCAAGATCCGGTATGGACCCGGGGCGATGGCTACACCTTC.

This clonotype was counted at least ten times. This chain uses TRBV11-3 with TRBJ2-4, with D possibly TRBD2 on 6 matching bases. Germline CDR1 reads SGHNT; CDR2 reads YENEEA. This CDR3 region has 18 residues. Trimming took 4 bases from V and 8 from J, leaving 27 bases between them. CDR3 amino acids: CASSSGLRDPGARDIQYF. CDR3 nucleotide sequence: TGTGCCAGCAGCTCGGGACTCCGGGACCCCGGAGCCAGAGACATTCAGTACTTC.

This clonotype was found a few times. The J gene is TRBJ1-2, the V gene TRBV9; maybe TRBD1 (5 bases). Germline V gives CDR1 SGDLS, CDR2 YYNGEE. V lost 4 bases to trimming and J lost 5 bases, with 24 bases between them. CDR3 length: 17 amino acids. CDR3 loop: CASSPSGGGIGGYGYTF. CDR3 nucleotide sequence: TGTGCCAGCAGCCCGTCCGGGGGGGGGATCGGAGGTTATGGCTACACCTTC. The full variable domain, in which reference TRBV9 and TRBJ1-2 provide the parts outside the CDR3, is DSGVTQTPKHLITATGQRVTLRCSPRSGDLSVYWYQQSLDQGLQFLIQYYNGEERAKGNILERFSAQQFPDLHSELNLSSLELGDSALYFCASSPSGGGIGGYGYTFGSGTRLTVV.

This clonotype showed up just a few times. V and J are TRBV28 and TRBJ2-1; unclear D gene. Germline values: CDR1 MDHEN, CDR2 SYDVKM. With 3 bases removed from V and 6 bases from J, the gap between germline ends came to 15 bases. CDR3 length: 15 amino acids. The CDR3 spells CASSFGGTGLNEQFF. DNA of the CDR3: TGTGCCAGCAGTTTCGGCGGAACCGGTCTCAATGAGCAGTTCTTC. Full variable domain (outside the CDR3, taken from reference TRBV28 and TRBJ2-1): DVKVTQSSRYLVKRTGEKVFLECVQDMDHENMFWYRQDPGLGLRLIYFSYDVKMKEKGDIPEGYSVSREKKERFSLILESASTNQTSMYLCASSFGGTGLNEQFFGPGTRLTVL.

This clonotype has just a few counts. The J gene is TRBJ2-7, the V gene TRBV20-1; possibly TRBD1 or TRBD2 for D (7 bases each). This CDR3 has 15 residues. Germline CDR1 is DFQATT and CDR2 is SNEGSKA (reference sequence). Between the trimmed V and J ends, which lost 6 bases and 6 bases, there was a span of 24 bases. The CDR3 DNA is TGCAGTGCCCAGACAGGGAGGGGAAAGGGGGGCGAGCAGTACTTC. Its translation is CSAQTGRGKGGEQYF.

This clonotype was detected many times. The chain combines TRBV7-2 with TRBJ2-2, with D perhaps assigned TRBD1 or TRBD2 (5 bases each). This CDR3 comprises 16 residues. V shed 5 bases and J shed 6 bases, with 19 bases lying between them. CDR1 and CDR2 (germline): SGHTA, FQGNSA. The CDR3 here is CASSREGTGRAGELFF. The CDR3 DNA reads as TGTGCCAGCAGCCGCGAAGGGACGGGTAGGGCCGGGGAGCTGTTTTTT.

This sequence joins TRBV15 and TRBJ1-3; D uncertain. The CDR3 sequence is 15 residues long. The germline V gene has CDR1 LNHNV and CDR2 YYDKDF (reference sequence). V was shortened by 0 bases and J by 4 bases, with 10 bases between the two germline ends. The CDR3 is CATSRDQGSGNTIYF. The CDR3 DNA sequence: TGTGCCACCAGCAGAGATCAAGGGTCCGGAAACACCATATATTTT.

This clonotype was seen many times. This chain joins TRBV3-1 and TRBJ2-5; D gene uncertain. This CDR3 has 17 residues. Germline V gene data show CDR1 as LGHDT and CDR2 as YNNKEL (reference sequence). Between the trimmed V and J ends, which lost 2 bases and 5 bases, there was a span of 21 bases. The CDR3 coding sequence is TGTGCCAGCAGCCAATCCTATGAGTGGGAAATCCGGGAGACCCAGTACTTC. Translation: CASSQSYEWEIRETQYF.

This clonotype was seen many times. V usage is TRBV28 and J usage is TRBJ1-1, with 7 bases lining up with TRBD1. This CDR3 contains 13 residues. Per the germline V gene, CDR1 is MDHEN and CDR2 is SYDVKM. V was clipped by 6 bases and J by 12 bases; unmatched bases: 13. The CDR3 loop reads CASSPDRPSLTFF. The DNA for the CDR3 is TGTGCCAGCAGCCCGGACAGGCCTTCGCTAACTTTCTTT.

This clonotype has a count of ten or more. J is TRBJ2-7 and V is TRBV20-1, with 7 bases that match TRBD2. The V gene end was trimmed by 2 bases and the J gene end by 6 bases; junction bases not matched to a gene: 4. CDR3 size: 12 residues. Per germline, CDR1 DFQATT and CDR2 SNEGSKA (reference sequence). In DNA form, the CDR3 reads TGCAGTGCTAGACTAGCGGCGGGCGAGCAGTACTTC. It is translated as CSARLAAGEQYF.